The entry below describes one TCR beta chain. Antigen: not known. V was pared by 5 bases and J by 0 bases, with 13 bases between. The CDR3 runs to 15 residues. CDR1 and CDR2 (germline): MNHNY, SVGAGI (reference sequence). These data come from a study of cytomegalovirus exposure and HLA in healthy donors. Across the whole study: Some 87 million unique TCRs from HLA-typed donors were held in an early release of data.

The PCR made use of 60 Vbeta and 13 Jbeta primers. The method was immunoSEQ multiplex PCR; TCRdb's version includes in-frame clones alone and lacks a portion of them. The data show about 210,000 clones, around 76% seen once. General study results and limits: With further analysis later on, most CMV-associated TCR beta chains appeared HLA-restricted. Relative to the roughly 640-donor mean, N-insertions were reportedly fewer in an Asian-associated ancestry cluster in a later analysis.

Sequencing was done on a sample of PBMCs. This TCR was sampled from a man aged 35 to 55 in good health and CMV-seropositive. The chain carries TRBV6-6 and TRBJ1-1; no clear D. CDR3 loop: CASSPRVGLNTEAFF. In DNA form, the CDR3 reads TGTGCCAGCAGTCCCCGGGTAGGCCTGAACACTGAAGCTTTCTTT.